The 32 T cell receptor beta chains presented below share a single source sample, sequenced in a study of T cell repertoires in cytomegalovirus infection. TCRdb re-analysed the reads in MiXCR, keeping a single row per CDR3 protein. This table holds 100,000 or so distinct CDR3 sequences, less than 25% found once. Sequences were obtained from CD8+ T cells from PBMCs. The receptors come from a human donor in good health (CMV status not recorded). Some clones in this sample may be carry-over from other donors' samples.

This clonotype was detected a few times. The CDR3 DNA sequence: TGTGCCAGCAGCTCTCCTCGTACCGGGACAGCAAACAATGAGCAGTTCTTC. This encodes CASSSPRTGTANNEQFF. This rearrangement joins TRBV27 to TRBJ2-1; 7 bases map to TRBD1. Unmatched junction bases numbered 16, after V lost 6 bases and J lost 5 bases. The CDR3 sequence is 17 residues long. Germline CDR1 and CDR2: MNHEY and SMNVEV (reference sequence).

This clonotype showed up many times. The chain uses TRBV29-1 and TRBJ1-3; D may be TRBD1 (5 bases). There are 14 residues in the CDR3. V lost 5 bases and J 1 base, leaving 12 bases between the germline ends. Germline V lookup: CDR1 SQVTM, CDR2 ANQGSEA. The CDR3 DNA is TGCAGCGTTTACTCCGGGACTTCTGGAAACACCATATATTTT. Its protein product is CSVYSGTSGNTIYF.

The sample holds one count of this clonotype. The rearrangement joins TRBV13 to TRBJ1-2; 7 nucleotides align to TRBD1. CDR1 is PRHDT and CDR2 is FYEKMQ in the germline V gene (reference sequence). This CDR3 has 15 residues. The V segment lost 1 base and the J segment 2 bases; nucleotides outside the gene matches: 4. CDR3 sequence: CASSLEEGANYGYTF. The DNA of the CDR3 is TGTGCCAGCAGCTTAGAGGAGGGGGCGAACTATGGCTACACCTTC.

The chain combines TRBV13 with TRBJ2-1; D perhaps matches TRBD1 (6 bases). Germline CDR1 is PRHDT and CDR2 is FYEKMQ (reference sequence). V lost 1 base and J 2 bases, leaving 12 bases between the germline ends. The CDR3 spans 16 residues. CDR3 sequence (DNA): TGTGCCAGCAGCTTAGACCGGGACATAACCTACAATGAGCAGTTCTTC. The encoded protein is CASSLDRDITYNEQFF.

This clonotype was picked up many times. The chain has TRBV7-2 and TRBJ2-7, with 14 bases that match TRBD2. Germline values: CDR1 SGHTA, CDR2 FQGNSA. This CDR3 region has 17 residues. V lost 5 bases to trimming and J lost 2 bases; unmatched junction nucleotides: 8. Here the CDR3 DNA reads TGTGCCAGCAGCCCTTCGGGACTAGCGGGAGAGACCTACGAGCAGTACTTC. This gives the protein CASSPSGLAGETYEQYF.

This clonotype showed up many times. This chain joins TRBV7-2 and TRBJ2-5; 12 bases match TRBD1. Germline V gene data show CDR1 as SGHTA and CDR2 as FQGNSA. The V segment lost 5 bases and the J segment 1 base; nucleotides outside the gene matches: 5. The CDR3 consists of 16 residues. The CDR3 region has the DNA TGTGCCAGCAGCCCCCGGGACAGGGGGCTCCAAGAGACCCAGTACTTC. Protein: CASSPRDRGLQETQYF.

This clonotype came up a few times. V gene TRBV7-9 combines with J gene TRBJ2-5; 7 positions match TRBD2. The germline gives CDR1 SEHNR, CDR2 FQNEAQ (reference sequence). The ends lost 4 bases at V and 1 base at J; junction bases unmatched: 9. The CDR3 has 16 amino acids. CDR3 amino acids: CASSSGWGGSQETQYF. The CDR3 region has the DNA TGTGCCAGCAGCTCCGGCTGGGGGGGGTCCCAAGAGACCCAGTACTTC.

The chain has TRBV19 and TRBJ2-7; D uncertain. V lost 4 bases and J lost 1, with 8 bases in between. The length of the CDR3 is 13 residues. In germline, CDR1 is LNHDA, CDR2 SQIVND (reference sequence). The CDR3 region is CASSKWVSYEQYF. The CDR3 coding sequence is TGTGCCAGTAGTAAGTGGGTATCCTACGAGCAGTACTTC.

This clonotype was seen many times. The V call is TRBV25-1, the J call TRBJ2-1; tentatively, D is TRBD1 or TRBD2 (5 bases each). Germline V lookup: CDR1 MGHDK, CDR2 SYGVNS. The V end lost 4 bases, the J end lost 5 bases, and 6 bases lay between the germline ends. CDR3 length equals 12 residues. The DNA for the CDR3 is TGTGCCAGCAGTGTGGGGGACAATGAGCAGTTCTTC. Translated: CASSVGDNEQFF.

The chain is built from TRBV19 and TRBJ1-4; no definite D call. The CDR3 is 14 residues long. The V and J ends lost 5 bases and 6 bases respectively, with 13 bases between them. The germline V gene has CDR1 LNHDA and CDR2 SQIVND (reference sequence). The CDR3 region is CASSLGSTDEKLFF. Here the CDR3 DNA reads TGTGCCAGTAGTCTCGGGTCGACCGATGAAAAACTGTTTTTT.

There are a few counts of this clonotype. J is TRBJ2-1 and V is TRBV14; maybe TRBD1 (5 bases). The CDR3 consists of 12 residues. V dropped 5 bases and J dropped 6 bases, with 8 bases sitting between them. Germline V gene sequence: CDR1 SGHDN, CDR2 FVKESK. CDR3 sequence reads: CASSWTFNEQFF. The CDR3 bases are TGTGCCAGCAGCTGGACATTCAATGAGCAGTTCTTC.

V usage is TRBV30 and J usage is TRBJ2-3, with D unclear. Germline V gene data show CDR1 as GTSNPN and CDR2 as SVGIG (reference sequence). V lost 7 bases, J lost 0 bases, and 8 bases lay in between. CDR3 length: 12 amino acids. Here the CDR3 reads CASTGSTDTQYF. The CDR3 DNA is TGTGCCTCCACCGGGAGCACAGATACGCAGTATTTT.

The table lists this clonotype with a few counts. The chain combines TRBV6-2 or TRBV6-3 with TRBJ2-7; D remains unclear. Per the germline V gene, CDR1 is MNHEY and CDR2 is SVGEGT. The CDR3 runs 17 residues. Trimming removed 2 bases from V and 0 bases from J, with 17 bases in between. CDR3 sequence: CASSYRPAWGSSYEQYF. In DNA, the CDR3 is TGTGCCAGCAGTTACCGGCCAGCTTGGGGTAGCTCCTACGAGCAGTACTTC.

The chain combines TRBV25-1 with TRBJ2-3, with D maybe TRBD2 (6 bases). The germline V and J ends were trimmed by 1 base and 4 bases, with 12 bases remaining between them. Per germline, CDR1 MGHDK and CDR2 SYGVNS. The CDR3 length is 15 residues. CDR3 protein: CASSESVWGADTQYF. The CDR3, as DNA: TGTGCCAGCAGTGAATCCGTTTGGGGGGCAGATACGCAGTATTTT.

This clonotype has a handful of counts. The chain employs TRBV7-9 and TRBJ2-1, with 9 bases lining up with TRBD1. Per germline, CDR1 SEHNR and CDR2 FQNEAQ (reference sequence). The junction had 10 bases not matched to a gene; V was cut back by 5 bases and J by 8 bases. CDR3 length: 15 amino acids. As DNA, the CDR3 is TGTGCCAGCAGCCCTAGCGGACAGGGGAGGTATGAGCAGTTCTTC. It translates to CASSPSGQGRYEQFF. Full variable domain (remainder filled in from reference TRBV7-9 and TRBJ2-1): DTGVSQNPRHKITKRGQNVTFRCDPISEHNRLYWYRQTLGQGPEFLTYFQNEAQLEKSRLLSDRFSAERPKGSFSTLEIQRTEQGDSAMYLCASSPSGQGRYEQFFGPGTRLTVL.

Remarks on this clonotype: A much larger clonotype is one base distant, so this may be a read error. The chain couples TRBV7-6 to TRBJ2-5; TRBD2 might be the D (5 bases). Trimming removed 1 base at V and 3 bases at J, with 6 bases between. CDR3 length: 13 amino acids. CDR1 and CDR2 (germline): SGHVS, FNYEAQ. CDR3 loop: CASSLGEKETQYF. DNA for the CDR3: TGTGCCAGCAGCTTAGGGGAGAAAGAGACCCAGTACTTC.

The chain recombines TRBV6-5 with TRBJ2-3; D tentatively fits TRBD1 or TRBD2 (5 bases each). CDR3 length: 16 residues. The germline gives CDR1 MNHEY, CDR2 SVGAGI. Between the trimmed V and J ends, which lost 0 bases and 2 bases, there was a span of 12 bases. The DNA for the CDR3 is TGTGCCAGCAGTTACTCCCGGGGCTCAATCACAGATACGCAGTATTTT. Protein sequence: CASSYSRGSITDTQYF.

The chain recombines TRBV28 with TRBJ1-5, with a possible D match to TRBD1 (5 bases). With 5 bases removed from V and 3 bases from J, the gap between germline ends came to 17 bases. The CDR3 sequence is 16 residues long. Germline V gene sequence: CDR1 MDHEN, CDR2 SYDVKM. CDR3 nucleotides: TGTGCCAGCAGTCAAGGGCCTTGGGGCAACAATCAGCCCCAGCATTTT. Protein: CASSQGPWGNNQPQHF.

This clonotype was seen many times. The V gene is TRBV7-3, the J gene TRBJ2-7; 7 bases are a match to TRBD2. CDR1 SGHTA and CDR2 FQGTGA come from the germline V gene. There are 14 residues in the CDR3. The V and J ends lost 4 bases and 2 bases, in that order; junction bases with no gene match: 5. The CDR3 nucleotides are TGTGCCAGCAGCTACATGGGGGGGGCCTACGAGCAGTACTTC. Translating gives CASSYMGGAYEQYF.

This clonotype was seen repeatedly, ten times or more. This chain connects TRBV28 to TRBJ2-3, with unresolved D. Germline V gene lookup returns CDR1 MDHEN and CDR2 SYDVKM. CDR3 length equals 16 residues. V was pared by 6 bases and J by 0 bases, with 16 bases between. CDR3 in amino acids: CASSAPGVSSTDTQYF. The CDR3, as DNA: TGTGCCAGCAGCGCGCCTGGGGTCTCTAGCACAGATACGCAGTATTTT.

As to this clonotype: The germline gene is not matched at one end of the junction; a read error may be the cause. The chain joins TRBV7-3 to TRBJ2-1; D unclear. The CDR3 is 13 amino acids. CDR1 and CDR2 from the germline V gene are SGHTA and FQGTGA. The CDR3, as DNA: TGTGCCAGCAGCGCCCACCCTACCGATGAGCAGCTCTTC. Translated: CASSAHPTDEQLF. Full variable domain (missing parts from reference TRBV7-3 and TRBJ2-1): GAGVSQTPSNKVTEKGKYVELRCDPISGHTALYWYRQSLGQGPEFLIYFQGTGAADDSGLPNDRFFAVRPEGSVSTLKIQRTERGDSAVYLCASSAHPTDEQLFGPGTRLTVL.

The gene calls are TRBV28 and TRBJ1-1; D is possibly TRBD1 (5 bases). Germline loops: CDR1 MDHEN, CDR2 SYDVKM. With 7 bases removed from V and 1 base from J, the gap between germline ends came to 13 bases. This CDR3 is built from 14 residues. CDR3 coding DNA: TGTGCCAGCATCCCCGCGGGGGAGAACACTGAAGCTTTCTTT. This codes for CASIPAGENTEAFF.

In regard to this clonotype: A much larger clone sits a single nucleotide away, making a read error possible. This CDR3 reads CTSRSHLGANEQFF. In nucleotides, the CDR3 is TGTACCAGCCGCTCCCACCTCGGGGCCAATGAGCAGTTCTTC. The chain couples TRBV12-3 or TRBV12-4 to TRBJ2-1; D assignment may be TRBD1 or TRBD2 (5 bases each). The length of the CDR3 is 14 residues.

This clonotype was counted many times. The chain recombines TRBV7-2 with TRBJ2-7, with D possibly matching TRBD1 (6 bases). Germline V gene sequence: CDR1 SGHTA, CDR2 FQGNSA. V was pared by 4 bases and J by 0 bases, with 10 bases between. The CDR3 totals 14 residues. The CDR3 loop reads CASSSGQTSYEQYF. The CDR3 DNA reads TGTGCCAGCAGCTCAGGACAGACCTCCTACGAGCAGTACTTC.

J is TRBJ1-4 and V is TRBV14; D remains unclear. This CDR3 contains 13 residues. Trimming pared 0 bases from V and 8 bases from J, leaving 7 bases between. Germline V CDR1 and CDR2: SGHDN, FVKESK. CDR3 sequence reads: CASSQDTSEKLFF. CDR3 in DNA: TGTGCCAGCAGCCAAGATACGTCAGAAAAACTGTTTTTT.

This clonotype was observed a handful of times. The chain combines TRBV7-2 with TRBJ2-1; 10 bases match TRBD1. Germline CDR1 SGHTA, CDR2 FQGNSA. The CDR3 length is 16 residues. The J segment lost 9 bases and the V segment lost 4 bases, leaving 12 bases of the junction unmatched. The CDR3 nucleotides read TGTGCCAGCAGCTCAACCGGGACAGGGGTGCGGGGTGAGCAGTTCTTC. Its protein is CASSSTGTGVRGEQFF.

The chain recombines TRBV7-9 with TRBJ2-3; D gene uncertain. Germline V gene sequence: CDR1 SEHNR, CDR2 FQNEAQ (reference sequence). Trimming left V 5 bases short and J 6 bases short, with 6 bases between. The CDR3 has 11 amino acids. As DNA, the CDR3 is TGTGCCAGCAGCCGAGAGGATACGCAGTATTTT. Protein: CASSREDTQYF. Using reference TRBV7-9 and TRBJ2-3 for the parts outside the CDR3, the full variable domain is DTGVSQNPRHKITKRGQNVTFRCDPISEHNRLYWYRQTLGQGPEFLTYFQNEAQLEKSRLLSDRFSAERPKGSFSTLEIQRTEQGDSAMYLCASSREDTQYFGPGTRLTVL.

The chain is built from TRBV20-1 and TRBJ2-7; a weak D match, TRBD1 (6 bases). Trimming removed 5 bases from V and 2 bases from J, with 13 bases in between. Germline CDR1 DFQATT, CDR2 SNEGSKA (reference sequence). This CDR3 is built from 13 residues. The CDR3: CSAEDRKPYEQYF. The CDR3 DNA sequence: TGCAGTGCTGAGGACAGAAAACCCTACGAGCAGTACTTC.

CDR3 bases: TGTGCCAGCAGCGGTAGCGGGAGCGGCTATGAGCAGTTCTTC. Translating it yields CASSGSGSGYEQFF. The rearrangement joins TRBV9 to TRBJ2-1; 9 nucleotides align to TRBD2. The CDR3 consists of 14 residues. With V trimmed by 3 bases and J by 8 bases, 6 bases remained unmatched. Germline CDR1 SGDLS, CDR2 YYNGEE.

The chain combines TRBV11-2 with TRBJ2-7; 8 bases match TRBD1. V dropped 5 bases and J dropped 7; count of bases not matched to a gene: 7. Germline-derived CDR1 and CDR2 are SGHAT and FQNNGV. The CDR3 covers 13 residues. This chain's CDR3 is CASSPTGVQEQYF. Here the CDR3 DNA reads TGTGCCAGCAGCCCGACAGGGGTGCAGGAGCAGTACTTC.

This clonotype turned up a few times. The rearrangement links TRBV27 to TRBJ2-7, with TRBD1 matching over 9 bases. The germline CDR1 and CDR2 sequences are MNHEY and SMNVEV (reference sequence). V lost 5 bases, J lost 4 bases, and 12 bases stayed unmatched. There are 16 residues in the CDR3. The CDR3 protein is CASSPYRGQGEYEQYF. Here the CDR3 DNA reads TGTGCCAGCAGTCCCTACCGGGGACAGGGAGAGTACGAGCAGTACTTC.

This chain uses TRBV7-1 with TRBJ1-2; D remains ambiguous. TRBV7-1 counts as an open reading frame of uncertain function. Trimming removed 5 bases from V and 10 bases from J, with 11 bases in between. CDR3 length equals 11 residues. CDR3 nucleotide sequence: TGTGCCAGCAGCGCGGACCGCAACTACACCTTC. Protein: CASSADRNYTF.